This passage covers 29 T cell receptor beta chains from one sample sequenced in a study of T cell repertoires in cytomegalovirus infection (dated by TCRdb to the late 2010s). For sequencing, an Illumina HiSeq 1500 was employed. In TCRdb, the public reads were trimmed at Q25 with fastp and aligned with MiXCR, with productive beta chains retained. Rows are unified per CDR3 protein, each entry keeping the most common DNA and genes. The table for this sample lists 740,000 or so distinct CDR3 sequences; 35% to 40% of them were counted only once. The ten largest make up 2.5% to 3.5% of the sample. The sample taken for sequencing was PBMCs. The source is a human donor in good health (CMV status not recorded). Some clones in this sample may be carry-over from other donors' samples.

This clonotype has just a few counts. DNA for the CDR3: TGTGCCAGCAGTTTCGAGTGGGAGGAGGCATTAAACACCGGGGAGCTGTTTTTT. This translates into CASSFEWEEALNTGELFF. V and J are TRBV28 and TRBJ2-2; tentative D call: TRBD2 (6 bases). There are 18 residues in the CDR3. Trimming cost V 3 bases and J 2 bases, with 19 bases left between them. Per the germline V gene, CDR1 is MDHEN and CDR2 is SYDVKM.

The V call is TRBV12-3 or TRBV12-4, the J call TRBJ1-2, with TRBD1 matching over 7 bases. There are 14 residues in the CDR3. The V gene end was trimmed by 8 bases and the J gene end by 3 bases; junction bases not matched to a gene: 9. DNA for the CDR3: TGTGCCAGCGCCCGTTTGAGGGGGCACTATGGCTACACCTTC. Protein product: CASARLRGHYGYTF.

The chain couples TRBV19 to TRBJ1-2; tentative D call: TRBD1 (6 bases). The V end was cut by 8 bases, the J end by 4 bases, with 17 bases between. Germline values: CDR1 LNHDA, CDR2 SQIVND (reference sequence). The CDR3 runs 14 residues. CDR3 protein: CASYDRTISYGYTF. In nucleotides, the CDR3 is TGTGCCAGTTACGACAGGACAATTTCCTATGGCTACACCTTC.

The V gene is TRBV7-2, the J gene TRBJ2-2; D uncertain. CDR1 and CDR2 (germline): SGHTA, FQGNSA. The CDR3 covers 14 residues. Trimming removed 2 bases from V and 1 base from J, with 5 bases in between. CDR3 region: CASSLYMNTGELFF. CDR3 in DNA: TGTGCCAGCAGCTTATATATGAACACCGGGGAGCTGTTTTTT.

This clonotype was seen a few times. The chain couples TRBV7-9 to TRBJ2-5, with D unresolved. V lost 5 bases to trimming and J lost 4 bases, with 11 bases between them. From germline, CDR1 is SEHNR and CDR2 FQNEAQ (reference sequence). This CDR3 has 13 amino acids. The CDR3, as DNA: TGTGCCAGCAGCCCCCCTGTGGGAGAGACCCAGTACTTC. It translates to CASSPPVGETQYF.

This clonotype has more than one count but fewer than ten. This chain joins TRBV4-1 and TRBJ2-1, with 8 nucleotides matching TRBD2. The CDR3 contains 14 residues. Germline V gene sequence: CDR1 MGHRA, CDR2 YSYEKL. The ends lost 4 bases at V and 9 bases at J; junction bases unmatched: 8. CDR3: CASSLTGGAFEQFF. Written as DNA, the CDR3 is TGCGCCAGCAGCCTAACCGGGGGGGCATTTGAGCAGTTCTTC.

This sequence joins TRBV28 and TRBJ1-2; D is unclear. Trimming removed 1 base from V and 2 bases from J, with 5 bases in between. This CDR3 has 13 residues. Germline V gene data show CDR1 as MDHEN and CDR2 as SYDVKM. The CDR3 reads CASSLYDNYGYTF. CDR3 bases: TGTGCCAGCAGTTTATACGACAACTATGGCTACACCTTC.

This clonotype was seen a handful of times. This chain links TRBV7-2 with TRBJ2-1; 13 bases are a match to TRBD2. This CDR3 comprises 19 residues. The germline CDR1 and CDR2 sequences are SGHTA and FQGNSA. J was trimmed by 5 bases and V by 1 base; bases with no gene match: 11. For the CDR3, the DNA is TGTGCCAGCAGCTTAGGACTAGCGGGGGGACTAATGCGCAACAATGAGCAGTTCTTC. Protein: CASSLGLAGGLMRNNEQFF.

The chain combines TRBV4-1 with TRBJ1-1; D is possibly TRBD1 (5 bases). The ends were cut back, 3 bases at V and 1 base at J, with 9 bases in the middle. Looked up from germline, CDR1 is MGHRA and CDR2 is YSYEKL. The CDR3 is made up of 14 amino acids. The CDR3 DNA reads as TGCGCCAGCAGCCACAGGGAAGAGAACACTGAAGCTTTCTTT. Its protein is CASSHREENTEAFF.

J is TRBJ1-5 and V is TRBV6-8; tentative D call: TRBD1 (5 bases). The germline gives CDR1 MNHGY, CDR2 SAAAGT. The CDR3 is 19 amino acids. Trimming took 6 bases from V and 4 from J, leaving 28 bases between them. The CDR3 sequence is CASRDLRVPGDAKNQPQHF. Here the CDR3 DNA reads TGTGCCAGCAGGGACCTAAGAGTTCCGGGGGATGCGAAAAATCAGCCCCAGCATTTT.

The genes are TRBV4-1 and TRBJ1-1; TRBD1 might be the D (5 bases). This CDR3 region has 14 residues. Germline-derived CDR1 and CDR2 are MGHRA and YSYEKL. The V and J ends lost 4 bases and 6 bases respectively, with 15 bases between them. CDR3 in amino acids: CASSPTQGASEAFF. The CDR3 nucleotides are TGCGCCAGCAGCCCGACTCAGGGTGCTTCTGAAGCTTTCTTT.

This clonotype was picked up many times. This sequence joins TRBV24-1 and TRBJ2-6, with 7 nucleotides matching TRBD1. Germline values: CDR1 KGHDR, CDR2 SFDVKD. The V gene end was trimmed by 2 bases and the J gene end by 4 bases; junction bases not matched to a gene: 10. CDR3 length: 18 amino acids. The CDR3, as DNA: TGTGCCACCAGTGATTCACCGCGACAGGGTTACGGGGCCAACGTCCTGACTTTC. As protein: CATSDSPRQGYGANVLTF.

The chain uses TRBV6-1 and TRBJ1-1; tentative D call: TRBD1 (6 bases). The germline V gene encodes CDR1 MNHNS and CDR2 SASEGT. The V end lost 4 bases, the J end lost 6 bases, and 24 bases lay between the germline ends. The CDR3 is 17 amino acids. The DNA for the CDR3 is TGTGCCAGCAGTGTCGGGACAACGAGGTCCCGCTGGGCTGAAGCTTTCTTT. This gives the protein CASSVGTTRSRWAEAFF.

V usage is TRBV20-1 and J usage is TRBJ2-1; 13 nucleotides align to TRBD2. V was clipped by 6 bases and J by 3 bases; unmatched bases: 5. Germline values: CDR1 DFQATT, CDR2 SNEGSKA (reference sequence). The CDR3 is 15 residues long. CDR3 sequence: CSAPGLAGIYNEQFF. The CDR3, as DNA: TGCAGTGCCCCGGGACTAGCGGGAATCTACAATGAGCAGTTCTTC.

The chain is built from TRBV27 and TRBJ2-2; D is unclear. CDR3 length: 14 amino acids. With 3 bases removed from V and 7 bases from J, the gap between germline ends came to 12 bases. Germline V gene lookup returns CDR1 MNHEY and CDR2 SMNVEV (reference sequence). The DNA of the CDR3 is TGTGCCAGCAGTTTCGGCAGGATCTACGGGGAGCTGTTTTTT. Residues: CASSFGRIYGELFF.

This sequence joins TRBV7-2 and TRBJ2-5, with TRBD2 identical over 16 bases. Germline assignment: CDR1 SGHTA and CDR2 FQGNSA. The CDR3 sequence is 18 residues long. The junction had 3 bases not matched to a gene; V was cut back by 1 base and J by 1 base. The CDR3 is CASSLGGLAGGRQETQYF. In DNA, the CDR3 is TGTGCCAGCAGCTTAGGGGGACTAGCGGGGGGGCGCCAAGAGACCCAGTACTTC.

The rearrangement links TRBV20-1 to TRBJ2-5; TRBD2 aligns across 10 bases. Germline CDR1 and CDR2: DFQATT and SNEGSKA (reference sequence). The CDR3 contains 16 residues. Trimming removed 1 base from V and 5 bases from J; junction bases left unmatched: 10. The CDR3, as DNA: TGCAGTGCTAGAGTAGCTAGCGGGGGAGTTCGGGAGACCCAGTACTTC. Amino acids: CSARVASGGVRETQYF.

The chain uses TRBV5-1 and TRBJ1-2, with 9 bases matching TRBD1. V was clipped by 4 bases and J by 4 bases; unmatched bases: 8. CDR3 size: 15 residues. Germline values: CDR1 SGHRS, CDR2 YFSETQ. In DNA, the CDR3 is TGCGCCAGCAGCGGAAAGGGACAGGGTGGCTATGGCTACACCTTC. Protein product: CASSGKGQGGYGYTF.

This clonotype was detected ten times or more. V and J are TRBV6-6 and TRBJ1-3; D perhaps matches TRBD1 (5 bases). Germline CDR1 MNHNY, CDR2 SVGAGI (reference sequence). This CDR3 has 16 residues. The V and J ends lost 0 bases and 6 bases respectively, with 15 bases between them. CDR3 sequence: CASSYSSLRGENTIYF. In DNA, the CDR3 is TGTGCCAGCAGTTACTCGTCCCTCCGGGGGGAAAACACCATATATTTT.

This clonotype has just a few counts. This chain links TRBV19 with TRBJ2-7; possibly TRBD2 for D (6 bases). The germline V and J ends were trimmed by 3 bases and 2 bases, with 11 bases remaining between them. Germline assignment: CDR1 LNHDA and CDR2 SQIVND (reference sequence). CDR3 length: 14 residues. The CDR3 reads CASSIIAAAYEQYF. The CDR3 DNA reads as TGTGCCAGTAGTATTATAGCGGCCGCCTACGAGCAGTACTTC.

This clonotype was detected a few times. The genes are TRBV7-9 and TRBJ1-4; D is uncertain. This CDR3 contains 16 residues. Trimming cost V 4 bases and J 8 bases, with 20 bases left between them. Germline-derived CDR1 and CDR2 are SEHNR and FQNEAQ (reference sequence). The CDR3 sequence: CASSSTTSQELEKLFF. CDR3 coding DNA: TGTGCCAGCAGCTCGACAACCTCCCAGGAGTTGGAAAAACTGTTTTTT.

This clonotype was observed a handful of times. The chain uses TRBV20-1 and TRBJ2-2; 11 bases are shared with TRBD1. The CDR3 runs 18 residues. With V trimmed by 5 bases and J by 1 base, 12 bases remained unmatched. Germline CDR1 and CDR2: DFQATT and SNEGSKA (reference sequence). The CDR3 region is CSASRTGGSYGNTGELFF. DNA of the CDR3: TGCAGTGCTTCACGGACAGGGGGCAGTTACGGGAACACCGGGGAGCTGTTTTTT.

CDR3 bases: TGTGCCAGCAGCCAAGACGCGGGAGGGTATTACGAGCAGTACTTC. This encodes CASSQDAGGYYEQYF. The chain employs TRBV3-1 and TRBJ2-7; 9 bases match TRBD2. With V trimmed by 0 bases and J by 4 bases, 4 bases remained unmatched. There are 15 residues in the CDR3. Germline CDR1 is LGHDT and CDR2 is YNNKEL (reference sequence).

The rearrangement joins TRBV11-2 to TRBJ1-4; D ambiguous. The germline V gene has CDR1 SGHAT and CDR2 FQNNGV. This CDR3 spans 13 amino acids. Trimming cost V 2 bases and J 6 bases, with 7 bases left between them. Written as DNA, the CDR3 is TGTGCCAGCAGCTTAACGAGAGATGAAAAACTGTTTTTT. As protein: CASSLTRDEKLFF. Variable domain in full (rest from reference TRBV11-2 and TRBJ1-4): EAGVAQSPRYKIIEKRQSVAFWCNPISGHATLYWYQQILGQGPKLLIQFQNNGVVDDSQLPKDRFSAERLKGVDSTLKIQPAKLEDSAVYLCASSLTRDEKLFFGSGTQLSVL.

CDR3 in amino acids: CSVEGGQWNTEAFF. The CDR3 DNA sequence: TGCAGCGTTGAGGGGGGGCAGTGGAACACTGAAGCTTTCTTT. The genes are TRBV29-1 and TRBJ1-1; TRBD1 might be the D (6 bases). V lost 3 bases and J lost 1, with 12 bases in between. The CDR3 length is 14 residues. Germline CDR1 and CDR2: SQVTM and ANQGSEA.

This chain uses TRBV20-1 with TRBJ1-1; D is perhaps TRBD1 (5 bases). V lost 0 bases to trimming and J lost 8 bases, with 13 bases between them. Germline values: CDR1 DFQATT, CDR2 SNEGSKA (reference sequence). The CDR3 length is 13 residues. The CDR3 loop is CSARDWDQPEAFF. The CDR3 region has the DNA TGCAGTGCTAGAGATTGGGACCAACCAGAAGCTTTCTTT.

The V gene is TRBV7-3, the J gene TRBJ1-1; 10 positions match TRBD1. V shed 5 bases and J 6 bases; nucleotides not matched to a gene: 9. The CDR3 covers 15 residues. Germline loops: CDR1 SGHTA, CDR2 FQGTGA. The CDR3 protein is CASSLSGTGDPEAFF. The CDR3 DNA reads TGTGCCAGCAGCCTTTCAGGGACAGGGGACCCTGAAGCTTTCTTT.

In nucleotides, the CDR3 is TGTGCCAGCAGTTTATGGGGTAGGGGGGCTGGGGCCAACGTCCTGACTTTC. Translated, it gives CASSLWGRGAGANVLTF. The chain joins TRBV12-3 or TRBV12-4 to TRBJ2-6; the D call may be TRBD1 or TRBD2 (6 bases each). Trimming took off 2 bases at V and 2 bases at J, with 13 bases between the two ends. The CDR3 is 17 residues long.

V and J are TRBV14 and TRBJ2-2; D is tentatively TRBD1 or TRBD2 (5 bases each). V dropped 2 bases and J dropped 6 bases, with 10 bases sitting between them. CDR3 length: 14 residues. The germline V gene encodes CDR1 SGHDN and CDR2 FVKESK. The CDR3 here is CASSQMQGAGELFF. CDR3 nucleotides: TGTGCCAGCAGCCAAATGCAGGGAGCCGGGGAGCTGTTTTTT.